This entry concerns a single TCR beta chain. The record originates from a study of T-cell memory formation after mild COVID-19. The CDR3 spans 16 residues. In germline, CDR1 is SGHRS, CDR2 YFSETQ. Trimming stripped 0 bases from V and 0 bases from J, with 10 bases between. TCRdb analysed the 5' RACE reads with MiXCR anew, one entry per CDR3 protein. The table shows more than 350,000 distinct CDR3 sequences, with roughly 20% occurring only once. The rearrangement links TRBV5-1 to TRBJ1-3; weak D call: TRBD1 (6 bases). Sequencing was carried out using PBMCs or a T cell subset sorted from them (not recorded which). This receptor was taken from an adult woman who had mild COVID-19 (a few samples of this study predate the infection). Cell type and time point are not known. The CDR3 DNA is TGCGCCAGCAGCTTGGGACAGGCGAGCTCTGGAAACACCATATATTTT. This translates into CASSLGQASSGNTIYF.